Below are 26 T cell receptor beta chains sequenced from a single sample in a study of T cell repertoires in cytomegalovirus infection. TCRdb redid the calling of the reads with MiXCR, one entry per CDR3 protein. The repertoire includes 700,000 to 950,000 distinct CDR3 sequences, about 33% of them detected once, and roughly an eighth sits in the top ten. No antigen has been assigned to these receptors. This sample comprised cultured CD8+ T cells from PBMCs, obtained from culture after CMV antigen stimulation. These receptors came from a human donor in good health (CMV status not recorded). Some clones in this sample may be carry-over from other donors' samples.

This clonotype was observed a handful of times. The rearrangement links TRBV4-1 to TRBJ2-1; TRBD1 aligns across 9 bases. CDR1 is MGHRA and CDR2 is YSYEKL in the germline V gene. V lost 0 bases, J lost 9 bases, and 12 bases stayed unmatched. The CDR3 consists of 17 residues. The CDR3 spells CASSQEGQGVSLSEQFF. The CDR3 DNA follows: TGCGCCAGCAGCCAAGAGGGACAGGGTGTCTCATTGAGTGAGCAGTTCTTC.

This clonotype was seen ten or more times. V usage is TRBV6-6 and J usage is TRBJ2-7; either TRBD1 or TRBD2 may supply D (5 bases each). The length of the CDR3 is 15 residues. V was shortened by 2 bases and J by 5 bases, with 16 bases between the two germline ends. CDR1 and CDR2 from the germline V gene are MNHNY and SVGAGI (reference sequence). In DNA form, the CDR3 reads TGTGCCAGCAGTTACCTCCGGGACCCCGACGACGAGCAGTACTTC. Translating gives CASSYLRDPDDEQYF.

The chain joins TRBV4-3 to TRBJ2-1; TRBD1 is a possible D gene (6 bases). This CDR3 is 17 amino acids long. Germline loops: CDR1 LGHNA, CDR2 YSLEER. Between the trimmed V and J ends, which lost 1 base and 2 bases, there was a span of 15 bases. CDR3 region: CASSQAPGVVPYNEQFF. Written as DNA, the CDR3 is TGCGCCAGCAGCCAAGCCCCAGGGGTAGTCCCCTACAATGAGCAGTTCTTC.

In this sample, this clonotype turned up many times. The chain joins TRBV6-5 to TRBJ2-1; D unclear. V dropped 2 bases and J dropped 9 bases, with 23 bases sitting between them. The CDR3 is 17 residues long. CDR1 MNHEY and CDR2 SVGAGI come from the germline V gene. CDR3 protein: CASSYHRGDKGRGEQFF. The CDR3 coding sequence is TGTGCCAGCAGTTACCATCGAGGCGATAAGGGTCGTGGTGAGCAGTTCTTC.

This chain connects TRBV27 to TRBJ2-6; no reliable D call. V shed 0 bases and J shed 3 bases, with 6 bases lying between them. There are 15 residues in the CDR3. Germline CDR1 MNHEY, CDR2 SMNVEV (reference sequence). The CDR3 here is CASSLSRFGANVLTF. CDR3 nucleotides: TGTGCCAGCAGTTTATCGCGGTTTGGGGCCAACGTCCTGACTTTC.

In DNA form, the CDR3 reads TGTGCCAGCAGTCGAGGAGGAGGGCACTACTATGGCTACACCTTC. Translating it yields CASSRGGGHYYGYTF. The V call is TRBV27, the J call TRBJ1-2; D is unresolved. This CDR3 spans 15 amino acids. V dropped 5 bases and J dropped 3 bases, with 16 bases sitting between them. Germline V lookup: CDR1 MNHEY, CDR2 SMNVEV (reference sequence).

The J gene is TRBJ2-5, the V gene TRBV5-1, with 7 bases aligning to TRBD1. CDR1 SGHRS and CDR2 YFSETQ come from the germline V gene. CDR3 size: 15 residues. The V and J ends lost 0 bases and 2 bases, in that order; junction bases with no gene match: 4. The CDR3 region has the DNA TGCGCCAGCAGCTTGGCCGGCAGGGGGCAAGAGACCCAGTACTTC. This translates into CASSLAGRGQETQYF.

The sample holds one count of this clonotype. The rearrangement links TRBV18 to TRBJ1-1; D is unresolved. Germline CDR1 is KGHSH and CDR2 is LQKENI. The V gene lost 6 bases and the J gene lost 0 bases, with 14 bases spanning the gap. This CDR3 comprises 15 residues. The CDR3 loop reads CASSLGSTMNTEAFF. The CDR3 region has the DNA TGTGCCAGCTCTCTTGGATCGACCATGAACACTGAAGCTTTCTTT.

This clonotype was counted between two and nine times. V gene TRBV19 combines with J gene TRBJ2-7; 7 bases agree with TRBD2. The germline gives CDR1 LNHDA, CDR2 SQIVND (reference sequence). The CDR3 covers 15 residues. The junction had 5 bases not matched to a gene; V was cut back by 3 bases and J by 0 bases. The CDR3 bases are TGTGCCAGTAGTATTTTTGCGGGGGTCTCCTACGAGCAGTACTTC. Protein: CASSIFAGVSYEQYF.

V is TRBV29-1 and J is TRBJ2-2, with a possible D match to TRBD2 (6 bases). The CDR3 runs to 13 residues. With 1 base removed from V and 5 bases from J, the gap between germline ends came to 8 bases. Per the germline V gene, CDR1 is SQVTM and CDR2 is ANQGSEA. As DNA, the CDR3 is TGCAGCGTTGAAGGGACTACAACCGGGGAGCTGTTTTTT. This encodes CSVEGTTTGELFF.

This clonotype was counted a few times. The chain combines TRBV27 with TRBJ1-2, with D perhaps TRBD1 (5 bases). V shed 8 bases and J shed 2 bases, with 9 bases lying between them. Per germline, CDR1 MNHEY and CDR2 SMNVEV (reference sequence). The CDR3 runs to 12 residues. CDR3 nucleotides: TGTGCCAGCGGGACTTCCAACTATGGCTACACCTTC. Translating gives CASGTSNYGYTF.

This clonotype was seen a single time. The V gene is TRBV7-3, the J gene TRBJ2-6, with D perhaps TRBD1 (6 bases). This CDR3 spans 15 amino acids. Looked up from germline, CDR1 is SGHTA and CDR2 is FQGTGA. V lost 5 bases and J lost 2, with 10 bases in between. CDR3 residues: CASSHGQPGANVLTF. The CDR3 DNA reads TGTGCCAGCAGCCACGGACAGCCTGGGGCCAACGTCCTGACTTTC.

This chain links TRBV24-1 with TRBJ2-1; 8 bases fit TRBD1. Germline V CDR1 and CDR2: KGHDR, SFDVKD. The CDR3 covers 14 residues. Germline trimming cut 3 bases from V and 5 bases from J; bases unmatched to any gene: 2. CDR3 nucleotide sequence: TGTGCCACCAGTGATGGGGGACAGGACAATGAGCAGTTCTTC. This gives the protein CATSDGGQDNEQFF.

For this clonotype: A read error may be the cause here, since a much bigger clone is one base away. The chain couples TRBV7-6 to TRBJ2-1, with a tentative D call TRBD1 (6 bases). CDR3 length: 11 amino acids. Germline assignment: CDR1 SGHVS and CDR2 FNYEAQ. CDR3 sequence: CANSLVGAQFF. In DNA form, the CDR3 reads TGTGCCAACAGCTTAGTGGGGGCGCAGTTCTTC.

The chain joins TRBV5-8 to TRBJ2-5, with TRBD2 matching 7 bases. J lost 6 bases, V lost 0 bases, and 8 bases had no gene match. This CDR3 contains 15 residues. Germline-derived CDR1 and CDR2 are SGHTS and YDEGEE. CDR3 loop: CASSLDRGEGKTQYF. CDR3 nucleotide sequence: TGTGCCAGCAGCTTGGACCGGGGGGAAGGGAAGACCCAGTACTTC.

V and J are TRBV6-5 and TRBJ1-4, with a weak D call TRBD1 (5 bases). Trimming left V 6 bases short and J 0 bases short, with 20 bases between. Germline CDR1 is MNHEY and CDR2 is SVGAGI. This CDR3 is built from 18 residues. The CDR3 nucleotides read TGTGCCAGCAGACCCGTAGGTCCAGGGTTTGCAACTAATGAAAAACTGTTTTTT. It specifies CASRPVGPGFATNEKLFF.

The V gene is TRBV7-9, the J gene TRBJ1-5; D is ambiguous. Trimming stripped 8 bases from V and 0 bases from J, with 14 bases between. CDR3 size: 15 residues. Per germline, CDR1 SEHNR and CDR2 FQNEAQ (reference sequence). DNA of the CDR3: TGTGCCAGCTCAGGAAGGTCAAATAGCAATCAGCCCCAGCATTTT. Protein sequence: CASSGRSNSNQPQHF.

The chain joins TRBV7-9 to TRBJ2-7; TRBD1 aligns across 7 bases. In germline, CDR1 is SEHNR, CDR2 FQNEAQ (reference sequence). The CDR3 is made up of 16 amino acids. J lost 1 base, V lost 1 base, and 7 bases had no gene match. The CDR3 DNA reads as TGTGCCAGCAGCTTAGTTCAGAGGGGGCCATCCTACGAGCAGTACTTC. It is translated as CASSLVQRGPSYEQYF.

This clonotype was detected many times. This CDR3 is CATSDSFGQGGYGYTF. CDR3 nucleotide sequence: TGTGCCACCAGTGATTCCTTCGGACAGGGCGGCTATGGCTACACCTTC. The rearrangement links TRBV24-1 to TRBJ1-2; 8 bases map to TRBD1. Germline CDR1 KGHDR, CDR2 SFDVKD. The CDR3 spans 16 residues. J gave up 4 bases and V 2 bases, and 8 bases lay outside the gene matches.

The rearrangement links TRBV6-1 to TRBJ2-7, with a weak D call TRBD2 (6 bases). Trimming shortened V by 4 bases and J by 4 bases, and 23 bases separated the two germline ends. Germline CDR1 and CDR2: MNHNS and SASEGT. The CDR3 spans 17 residues. CDR3 residues: CASSVTRGPGEKYEQYF. The CDR3 bases are TGTGCCAGCAGTGTTACCCGGGGCCCGGGGGAGAAATACGAGCAGTACTTC.

This clonotype was found a few times. J is TRBJ1-2 and V is TRBV6-1; 7 positions agree with TRBD1. The CDR3 runs 16 residues. J gave up 11 bases and V 4 bases, and 19 bases lay outside the gene matches. CDR1 and CDR2 from the germline V gene are MNHNS and SASEGT. The CDR3 coding sequence is TGTGCCAGCAGTGGGGGACAGAAGGGACCTCCTATGCGTTACACCTTC. This encodes CASSGGQKGPPMRYTF.

The count of this clonotype is one. The chain joins TRBV13 to TRBJ1-1; TRBD1 matches 9 bases. The CDR3 is 14 amino acids. Unmatched junction bases numbered 5, after V lost 4 bases and J lost 5 bases. CDR1 PRHDT and CDR2 FYEKMQ come from the germline V gene (reference sequence). The CDR3, as DNA: TGTGCCAGCAGCTACGGGACAGGGATAACTGAAGCTTTCTTT. Translating it yields CASSYGTGITEAFF.

This clonotype was detected only a few times. The chain's CDR3 is CASRIVEGSGEQYV. DNA of the CDR3: TGTGCCAGCAGAATTGTTGAGGGGTCTGGTGAGCAGTACGTC. The gene calls are TRBV6-1 and TRBJ2-7; D may correspond to TRBD1 or TRBD2 (5 bases each). The ends were cut back, 6 bases at V and 7 bases at J, with 19 bases in the middle. CDR1 is MNHNS, CDR2 SASEGT, per germline. The CDR3 is made up of 14 amino acids.

In its sample, this clonotype was seen a few times. This chain links TRBV15 with TRBJ2-7; D is undetermined. Germline CDR1 reads LNHNV; CDR2 reads YYDKDF (reference sequence). The CDR3 is 13 amino acids. Trimming removed 0 bases from V and 7 bases from J, with 10 bases in between. The CDR3, as DNA: TGTGCCACCAGCAGAGATCTTCGTCAGGAGCAGTACTTC. It translates to CATSRDLRQEQYF.

This clonotype was seen many times. The chain employs TRBV7-2 and TRBJ2-1; 9 bases line up with TRBD1. V trimming: 4 bases; J trimming: 2 bases; junction bases outside the gene matches: 3. The CDR3 runs 15 residues. The germline gives CDR1 SGHTA, CDR2 FQGNSA. Here the CDR3 reads CASSSGDRAYNEQFF. CDR3 DNA sequence: TGTGCCAGCAGCTCAGGGGACAGGGCCTACAATGAGCAGTTCTTC.

This clonotype was detected only a few times. The V gene is TRBV7-9, the J gene TRBJ2-1, with a tentative D call TRBD2 (6 bases). The V and J ends lost 4 bases and 5 bases respectively, with 15 bases between them. The CDR3 runs 15 residues. Germline V CDR1 and CDR2: SEHNR, FQNEAQ (reference sequence). The CDR3 loop reads CASSWAGKSHNEQFF. The CDR3 DNA follows: TGTGCCAGCAGCTGGGCGGGGAAGTCTCACAATGAGCAGTTCTTC.